Listed below are T cell receptor beta chains from one sample, sequenced in a study of blood T cell repertoires in COVID-19. Only in-frame clones appear in the TCRdb table, and some are missing; sequencing was by immunoSEQ multiplex PCR. The repertoire holds around 150,000 clones, with about 80% as singletons. The sequenced material came from peripheral blood. These receptors all come from a man in his 70s with acute or convalescent COVID-19. CDR3s include the opening cysteine and the closing phenylalanine or tryptophan. The D gene is left open where the match is weak. Not every row has a clone size; where given, it reads once, few, many or a size class.

>TRBD1|TRBV28|TRBJ2-3|-
TGTGCCAGGGGGACAGGGGGTTGGACAGATACGCAGTATTTT
CARGTGGWTDTQYF
>TRBD2|TRBV11-2|TRBJ2-1|-
TGTGCCAGCAGCTTTAGCGGGGGGATCTACAATGAGCAGTTCTTC
CASSFSGGIYNEQFF
>TRBD2|TRBV6-5|TRBJ2-7|-
TGTGCCAGCAGTTACTCCGTAACTAGCGGGACCTACGAGCAGTACTTC
CASSYSVTSGTYEQYF
>TRBD2|TRBV11-3|TRBJ2-2|-
TGTGCCAGCAGCTTATTTGGCGGGAGGTCTTCCGGGGAGCTGTTTTTT
CASSLFGGRSSGELFF
>-|TRBV6-5|TRBJ2-3|-
TGTGCCAGCAAAGAAACAGGTCGGACAGATACGCAGTATTTT
CASKETGRTDTQYF
>TRBD1|TRBV5-1|TRBJ1-3|-
TGCGCCAGCAGCGACAGGGAGTCAGCTGGAAACACCATATATTTT
CASSDRESAGNTIYF
>TRBD2|TRBV5-1|TRBJ2-7|-
TGCGCCAGCAGCTTATCGGGCGGGAGCTCCTACGAGCAGTACTTC
CASSLSGGSSYEQYF
>-|TRBV3-1/TRBV3-2|TRBJ2-1|-
TGTGCCAGCAGGCGGGGCCCCCGAAATGAGCAGTTCTTC
CASRRGPRNEQFF
>-|TRBV28|TRBJ1-5|-
TGTGCCAGCAGTACGGGTTGGCCCCAGCATTTT
CASSTGWPQHF
>-|TRBV6-5|TRBJ2-5|-
TGTGCCAGCAGACCGGGGCAAGAGACCCAGTACTTC
CASRPGQETQYF
>-|TRBV30|TRBJ1-2|-
TGTGCCTGGAGTGTACGGGGAGGCTACACCTTC
CAWSVRGGYTF
>-|TRBV19|TRBJ2-2|-
TGTGCCAGTAGTGCGGGACCTACCCCCGGGGAGCTGTTTTTT
CASSAGPTPGELFF
>TRBD1|TRBV7-6|TRBJ1-2|few
TGTGCCAGCAGCTTCTCACAGGGGGACCAGGCCTATGGCTACACCTTC
CASSFSQGDQAYGYTF
>-|TRBV5-1|TRBJ2-3|-
TGCGCCAGCAGCTTGGCTCAGGGGCCAGATACGCAGTATTTT
CASSLAQGPDTQYF
>-|TRBV28|TRBJ1-1|few
TGTGCCAGCAGTTTAAATGAGGGGAGGCCCACTGAAGCTTTCTTT
CASSLNEGRPTEAFF
>TRBD2|TRBV27|TRBJ2-1|-
TGTGCCAGCAGTTACATTAAATACCGGGGGGGGAGCTCCTACAATGAGCAGTTCTTC
CASSYIKYRGGSSYNEQFF
>-|TRBV7-2|TRBJ1-1|-
TGTGCCAGCAGCCTAATCCGGGGGAACACTGAAGCTTTCTTT
CASSLIRGNTEAFF
>TRBD2|TRBV2|TRBJ2-1|few
TGTGCCAGCAATAGGCTAGCGGGAGGCTCGGGGTTCTTC
CASNRLAGGSGFF
>TRBD1|TRBV11-2|TRBJ2-7|once
TGTGCCAGCAGCTTAGCCGGGACAGGGGCCTACGAGCAGTACTTC
CASSLAGTGAYEQYF
>-|TRBV9|TRBJ2-5|-
TGTGCCAGCAGCGTAGAAACTAGCCAAGAGACCCAGTACTTC
CASSVETSQETQYF
>-|TRBV3-1/TRBV3-2|TRBJ2-2|few
TGTGCCAGCAGACAGCGGTCGGGTTATCGTACCGGGGAGCTGTTTTTT
CASRQRSGYRTGELFF
>TRBD2|TRBV2|TRBJ2-1|-
TGTGCCAGCAGTGAATTGGGACTAGCGGGATCGGTTGAGCAGTTCTTC
CASSELGLAGSVEQFF
>-|TRBV4-2|TRBJ1-3|-
TGTGCCAGCAGCCAACAGACAGGCAACTCTGGAAACACCATATATTTT
CASSQQTGNSGNTIYF
>-|TRBV5-6|TRBJ2-6|-
TGTGCCAGCAGCTTGGAGGGTAGCCGGAGGCCGGGGGCCAACGTCCTGACTTTC
CASSLEGSRRPGANVLTF
>TRBD2|TRBV9|TRBJ2-2|-
TGTGCCAGCAGCGTAGCGGGGGGGAACACCGGGGAGCTGTTTTTT
CASSVAGGNTGELFF